This T cell receptor beta chain was profiled in a study of CD8 T cells in ankylosing spondylitis. TCRdb itself ran the 5' RACE reads through MiXCR, one entry per CDR3 protein. The sample contains approximately 300,000 distinct CDR3 sequences, roughly 20% of which appear only once. Sequenced: blood, either unsorted or a sorted T cell fraction (not recorded which). The TCR originated in a female donor with ankylosing spondylitis or in good health (not recorded which).

The CDR3 region is CAWSAMGQRNQPQHF. The CDR3 nucleotides are TGTGCCTGGAGCGCAATGGGACAGAGAAATCAGCCCCAGCATTTT. V is TRBV30 and J is TRBJ1-5, with TRBD1 identical over 7 bases. Germline lookup yields CDR1 GTSNPN and CDR2 SVGIG (reference sequence). The length of the CDR3 is 15 residues. Unmatched junction bases numbered 9, after V lost 3 bases and J lost 4 bases.